These T cell receptor beta chains were read from a single sample in a study of T-cell reconstitution after alpha-beta-depleted transplantation in children. TCRdb redid the calling of the PCR reads with MiXCR, one entry per CDR3 protein. The table lists about 400,000 distinct CDR3 sequences, about a fifth of them singletons, with 3% to 4.5% in the top ten. The input for sequencing was PBMCs from the stem cell graft donor, taken from the stem cell graft. The receptor set was obtained from a human donor who donated a stem cell graft to a child with acute myeloid leukemia. The CDR3 runs from the conserved cysteine through the conserved F or W. The D gene is left open where the match is weak. Clone size, where shown, is once, few, many, or a class for clones that have expanded.

V gene: TRBV10-3
D gene: TRBD2
clone size: .
J gene: TRBJ2-1
CDR3 DNA: TGTGCCATCAGTGAGTCGACTAGCGGGAGGGCCGGGAATGAGCAGTTCTTC
CDR3 protein: CAISESTSGRAGNEQFF

V gene: TRBV28
D gene: .
clone size: .
J gene: TRBJ1-6
CDR3 DNA: TGTGCCAGCAGGGAGTACCTCAATTCACCCCTCCACTTT
CDR3 protein: CASREYLNSPLHF

V gene: TRBV7-2
D gene: TRBD1
clone size: few
J gene: TRBJ1-6
CDR3 DNA: TGTGCCAGCAGCTTATCGGGACAGGGTGATTCACCCCTCCACTTT
CDR3 protein: CASSLSGQGDSPLHF

V gene: TRBV24-1
D gene: .
clone size: few
J gene: TRBJ2-3
CDR3 DNA: TGTGCCACCTCTAGCCTGGGAGATACGCAGTATTTT
CDR3 protein: CATSSLGDTQYF

V gene: TRBV12-3/TRBV12-4
D gene: .
clone size: .
J gene: TRBJ2-5
CDR3 DNA: TGTGCCAGCACAAAGTGGGGAGAGACCCAGTACTTC
CDR3 protein: CASTKWGETQYF

V gene: TRBV4-1
D gene: .
clone size: many
J gene: TRBJ2-5
CDR3 DNA: TGCGCCAGCAGCCAAGATTGGCGAGAAGAGACCCAGTACTTC
CDR3 protein: CASSQDWREETQYF

V gene: TRBV10-3
D gene: .
clone size: .
J gene: TRBJ1-2
CDR3 DNA: TGTGCCATCAGTGAGGCGTTAACGGGAGTTGGCTACACCTTC
CDR3 protein: CAISEALTGVGYTF

V gene: TRBV7-2
D gene: .
clone size: many
J gene: TRBJ2-7
CDR3 DNA: TGTGCCAGCAGCTTAGGTCCGGGGGACTACGAGCAGTACTTC
CDR3 protein: CASSLGPGDYEQYF

V gene: TRBV24-1
D gene: .
clone size: many
J gene: TRBJ2-3
CDR3 DNA: TGTGCCACCAGTGATCCCGGGACTTCGCGAGATACGCAGTATTTT
CDR3 protein: CATSDPGTSRDTQYF

V gene: TRBV20-1
D gene: TRBD2
clone size: many
J gene: TRBJ2-7
CDR3 DNA: TGCAGTGCTAGAGATATACGGGCTAGCGGGATTGTCCCCTACGGGCAGTACTTC
CDR3 protein: CSARDIRASGIVPYGQYF

V gene: TRBV6-1
D gene: TRBD1
clone size: .
J gene: TRBJ2-5
CDR3 DNA: TGTGCCAGCGCCTTACAGGGGGCCGGAGAGACCCAGTACTTC
CDR3 protein: CASALQGAGETQYF

V gene: TRBV29-1
D gene: TRBD2
clone size: many
J gene: TRBJ2-7
CDR3 DNA: TGCAGCCACCGGGGGACTAGCGGGAGTCACGAGCAGTACTTC
CDR3 protein: CSHRGTSGSHEQYF

V gene: TRBV12-3/TRBV12-4
D gene: .
clone size: .
J gene: TRBJ2-4
CDR3 DNA: TGTGCCAGCAGTTTAGCCTCTACAGGGAGAGGATACATTCAGTACTTC
CDR3 protein: CASSLASTGRGYIQYF

V gene: TRBV6-5
D gene: .
clone size: .
J gene: TRBJ2-3
CDR3 DNA: TGTGCCAGCAGTTACGTCGCCCTCAGTGGGTCAGATACGCAGTATTTT
CDR3 protein: CASSYVALSGSDTQYF

V gene: TRBV11-2
D gene: .
clone size: many
J gene: TRBJ2-7
CDR3 DNA: TGTGCCAGCAGCTTCAACAGCTACGAGCAGTACTTC
CDR3 protein: CASSFNSYEQYF